A selection of T cell receptor beta chains follows, all from one sample in a study of blood T cell repertoires in COVID-19. Produced via immunoSEQ multiplex PCR; TCRdb's table is partial and in-frame only. The repertoire includes about 72,000 clones, over 80% of them detected once, and roughly 20% sits in the top ten. The specimen sequenced was peripheral blood. All receptors derive from a human donor in a cohort sampled during active COVID-19. Both conserved end residues are part of each CDR3. Fields, in order: J gene, clone size, D gene, V gene, CDR3 DNA, CDR3 protein. The D gene is left open where the match is weak. The size entry is marked missing in some rows and otherwise reads once, few, many or a size class.

>TRBJ2-3|.|TRBD1|TRBV6-6
TGTGCCAGCAGTCCCCGTGGCTTGAAAGGACAGGGGTACTCAGATACGCAGTATTTT
CASSPRGLKGQGYSDTQYF
>TRBJ1-6|once|TRBD1|TRBV30
TGTGCCTGGAGGGGACAGAGCAATTCACCCCTCCACTTT
CAWRGQSNSPLHF
>TRBJ1-4|.|.|TRBV29-1
TGCAGCGTTCCTTCGGGGGGCGGTCGGGAAAAACTGTTTTTT
CSVPSGGGREKLFF
>TRBJ2-7|.|.|TRBV5-6
TGTGCCAGCAGTCTTGGGGGGACCTACGAGCAGTACTTC
CASSLGGTYEQYF
>TRBJ1-3|.|TRBD1|TRBV27
TGTGCCAGCAGCTCGGCCCCGGGACAGGGATTCTCTGGAAACACCATATATTTT
CASSSAPGQGFSGNTIYF
>TRBJ2-5|.|TRBD1|TRBV2
TGTGCCAGCAGTCCCAACAGGGGGACCCAGTACTTC
CASSPNRGTQYF
>TRBJ2-3|.|TRBD2|TRBV27
TGTGCCAGCAGTTTCTGGCGGGGGGGCCTTGGGGATACGCAGTATTTT
CASSFWRGGLGDTQYF
>TRBJ2-7|once|.|TRBV6-2/TRBV6-3
TGTGCCAGCAGTTACGGTCCGGGGTCCTACGAGCAGTACTTC
CASSYGPGSYEQYF
>TRBJ2-7|.|.|TRBV30
TGTGCGTATTCCGGGAAGTCCCTCTACGAGCAGTACTTC
CAYSGKSLYEQYF
>TRBJ2-7|.|.|TRBV12-3/TRBV12-4
TGTGCCAGCAGTTTGGGCCCAGCCTACGAGCAGTACTTC
CASSLGPAYEQYF
>TRBJ1-2|few|.|TRBV7-2
TGTGCCAGCAGCTTCGCGACAGGAGGCGGCTACACCTTC
CASSFATGGGYTF
>TRBJ2-5|once|.|TRBV3-1/TRBV3-2
TGTGCCAGCAGTCCTAGCTCAAACAAAGAGACCCAGTACTTC
CASSPSSNKETQYF
>TRBJ1-1|.|.|TRBV5-1
TGCGCCAGCCGCCAATCAGGCGAGAACACTGAAGCTTTCTTT
CASRQSGENTEAFF
>TRBJ2-3|.|.|TRBV19
TGTGCCAGTGGGGGGAACACAGATACGCAGTATTTT
CASGGNTDTQYF
>TRBJ1-1|.|TRBD1|TRBV19
TGTGCCAGTAGTAAGGGGGCCTATGACACTGAAGCTTTCTTT
CASSKGAYDTEAFF
>TRBJ1-6|.|.|TRBV21-1
TGTGCCAGCAGCAAAGTTCCAGGGGGAAATTCACCCCTCCACTTT
CASSKVPGGNSPLHF
>TRBJ1-5|.|TRBD1|TRBV23-1
TGCGCCAGCAGTCCCGGACAGGGGGCTTATCAGCCCCAGCATTTT
CASSPGQGAYQPQHF
>TRBJ2-7|.|TRBD2|TRBV13
TGTGCCAGCAGCTTAGCTCCCCAGTTTAGCGGGGCCGTTTTCGAGCAGTACTTC
CASSLAPQFSGAVFEQYF
>TRBJ1-3|once|TRBD1|TRBV18
TGTGCCAGCTCACCAGGGACAGGCCGCCGTACTGGAAACACCATATATTTT
CASSPGTGRRTGNTIYF
>TRBJ2-7|.|.|TRBV11-2
TGTGCCAGCAGCCCGGAAGGCACCAACTACTACGAGCAGTACTTC
CASSPEGTNYYEQYF
>TRBJ2-7|once|.|TRBV18
TGTGCCAGCTCACTCGCCGGGACATCCGCCTACGAGCAGTACTTC
CASSLAGTSAYEQYF
>TRBJ2-1|few|TRBD2|TRBV5-4
TGTGCCAGCAGCTCAGGGGCCGGGACTAGCGGGGGGGTCAATGAGCAGTTCTTC
CASSSGAGTSGGVNEQFF
>TRBJ1-6|.|.|TRBV6-6
TGTGCCAGCAGTGGAACAGGGATTTCACCCCTCCACTTT
CASSGTGISPLHF
>TRBJ1-3|.|TRBD1|TRBV7-8
TGTGCCAGCAGGGGGACAGGGACCTTCTACTCCTCTGGAAACACCATATATTTT
CASRGTGTFYSSGNTIYF
>TRBJ2-7|.|.|TRBV7-2
TGTGCCAGCAGCTCCTACCCTCGGGAGCAGTACTTC
CASSSYPREQYF
>TRBJ2-5|once|.|TRBV7-8
TGTGCCAGCAGCTTTCGAGCAGAGACCCAGTACTTC
CASSFRAETQYF
>TRBJ2-7|.|.|TRBV5-4
TGTGCCAGCAGCTTGGATTACTACGAGCAGTACTTC
CASSLDYYEQYF
>TRBJ2-7|.|.|TRBV10-3
TGTGCCATCGGCCAGGGTGGGTCCCCTCAGTACTTC
CAIGQGGSPQYF
>TRBJ2-2|.|TRBD2|TRBV9
TGTGCCAGCAGTCGCGGGGGGGCGATTATAGGGGAGCTGTTTTTT
CASSRGGAIIGELFF
>TRBJ1-1|.|.|TRBV11-2
TGTGCCAGCAGCTTAAGCACAGGGCGGACTGAAGCTTTCTTT
CASSLSTGRTEAFF
>TRBJ2-1|few|TRBD1|TRBV7-3
TGTGCCAGCAGCTCACAGGGGCTAAGTGAGCAGTTCTTC
CASSSQGLSEQFF
>TRBJ1-2|few|.|TRBV2
TGTGCCAGCGGACGGGACAAGGGATTGGTGGTCGGGGGCTACACCTTC
CASGRDKGLVVGGYTF
>TRBJ1-2|.|.|TRBV13
TGTGCCAGCAGCCAACGTTATCGGACAGAGCGTAACTATGGCTACACCTTC
CASSQRYRTERNYGYTF
>TRBJ2-6|.|TRBD1|TRBV6-5
TGTGCCAGCAGGAGACAGGGTTCTGGGGCCAACGTCCTGACTTTC
CASRRQGSGANVLTF
>TRBJ2-1|.|.|TRBV11-2
TGTGCCAGCAGCTCTTTAAGGGGGGGGGCCCCCTACAATGAGCAGTTCTTC
CASSSLRGGAPYNEQFF
>TRBJ2-1|.|TRBD2|TRBV19
TGTGCCAGTAGTATGACTAGCAGGTACAATGAGCAGTTCTTC
CASSMTSRYNEQFF
>TRBJ2-7|.|.|TRBV20-1
TGCAGTGCTAGCAGGGCCTACGAGCAGTACTTC
CSASRAYEQYF
>TRBJ1-4|.|.|TRBV5-4
TGTGCCAGCAGCACGGGAGGGACGACAACTAATGAAAAACTGTTTTTT
CASSTGGTTTNEKLFF
>TRBJ1-2|.|TRBD1|TRBV2
TGTGCCAGCCCCCCAACGAGGGACAGGGGTGACTATGGCTACACCTTC
CASPPTRDRGDYGYTF
>TRBJ1-3|.|TRBD1|TRBV5-1
TGCGCCAGCAGCTGGACAGGGGACGGAAACACCATATATTTT
CASSWTGDGNTIYF
>TRBJ2-3|.|.|TRBV2
TGTGCCAGCAGTGAAGCGGGAGTTCTCACAGATACGCAGTATTTT
CASSEAGVLTDTQYF
>TRBJ1-5|few|TRBD1|TRBV2
TGTGCCAGCACCCGAACTAAGACAGGGGGCAATCAGCCCCAGCATTTT
CASTRTKTGGNQPQHF
>TRBJ2-7|.|.|TRBV6-5
TGTGCCAGCAGTAGCCGGGACTTCCTCTACGAGCAGTACTTC
CASSSRDFLYEQYF
>TRBJ1-5|.|.|TRBV6-2/TRBV6-3
TGTGCCAGCACCCCACGGGGGCAGCCCCAGCATTTT
CASTPRGQPQHF
>TRBJ2-3|.|TRBD1|TRBV5-1
TGCGCCAGCAGCCGAGGACAGGGCGGCGACACAGATACGCAGTATTTT
CASSRGQGGDTDTQYF
>TRBJ2-3|.|TRBD2|TRBV5-6
TGTGCCAGTGGAACTAGCGGGGGAACAGATACGCAGTATTTT
CASGTSGGTDTQYF
>TRBJ2-3|.|TRBD2|TRBV13
TGTGCCAGCAGCTTATTTCTTAGCGGGGGCCCTAGAGATACGCAGTATTTT
CASSLFLSGGPRDTQYF
>TRBJ2-7|.|TRBD1|TRBV6-6
TGTGCCAGCAGTTCTGCCGACAGGGACAGATCCTACGAGCAGTACTTC
CASSSADRDRSYEQYF
>TRBJ1-1|.|TRBD1|TRBV4-2
TGTGCCAGCAGTCGGACAGGGGGGAAGACTGAAGCTTTCTTT
CASSRTGGKTEAFF
>TRBJ1-3|.|.|TRBV11-2
TGTGCCAGCAGCTTAGCTCTGGGCAGGATTGCAAACACCATATATTTT
CASSLALGRIANTIYF
>TRBJ2-7|.|TRBD1|TRBV18
TGTGCCAGCAGACTTGGGACAGGGACCTACGAGCAGTACTTC
CASRLGTGTYEQYF
>TRBJ1-2|.|.|TRBV30
TGTGCCGGGTACCTCCGGGATTCCTATGGCTACACCTTC
CAGYLRDSYGYTF